The source of this T cell receptor (beta chain) is a study of metastatic and nonmetastatic thyroid tumors. Whole-study context: Comparison of repertoires was carried out across blood and tumor or nodule tissue from malignant and benign thyroid patients.

Deletions cut 5 bases from V and 9 bases from J, with 19 bases between. Germline values: CDR1 DFQATT, CDR2 SNEGSKA (reference sequence). CDR3 length equals 13 residues. No patient had received any treatment before thyroid surgery. General study findings and limits: A significant increase in TCR beta diversity was reportedly seen in malignant thyroid tumors relative to benign nodules, in blood and tumor.

Ten or more counts support this clone. What it recognizes is unknown. As originally analysed: Built for papillary thyroid cancer, a distant-metastasis classifier drew on CDR3 differences across clinicopathological groups. Through MiXCR, TCRdb re-clonotyped the PCR reads. TCRdb, not the original authors, processed these V and J calls. The sample lists about 39,000 clones; approximately 20% were seen once. This chain links TRBV20-1 with TRBJ1-1; a possible D gene is TRBD1 (6 bases). This receptor was identified in a female donor with papillary thyroid cancer or a benign thyroid nodule (not recorded which). Some clones in this sample may be carry-over from other donors' samples. Input material: blood. CDR3 protein: CSAGARDTSKAFF. CDR3 sequence (DNA): TGCAGTGCTGGAGCCCGGGACACCAGTAAAGCTTTCTTT.